Listed here are 8 T cell receptor beta chains from one sample, sequenced in a study of technical replicates of blood from a handful of donors. Clones were read by immunoSEQ multiplex PCR, and TCRdb kept only the in-frame ones, dropping some. The repertoire consists of some 74,000 clones, with roughly 90% occurring once and the leading ten covering 0.35% to 0.45%. What was sequenced was T cells isolated from PBMCs. The receptors here all came from a human donor in good health.

This chain links TRBV19 with TRBJ1-5; D is unresolved. From germline, CDR1 is LNHDA and CDR2 SQIVND (reference sequence). The CDR3 totals 14 residues. The ends were cut back, 9 bases at V and 0 bases at J, with 12 bases in the middle. CDR3 DNA: TGTGCCAGCATATCGATAGATAGCAATCAGCCCCAGCATTTT. This translates into CASISIDSNQPQHF.

This clone was counted a single time. The chain employs TRBV18 and TRBJ1-2, with a tentative D call TRBD1 (5 bases). V was shortened by 5 bases and J by 2 bases, with 9 bases between the two germline ends. There are 13 residues in the CDR3. The germline V gene encodes CDR1 KGHSH and CDR2 LQKENI. The CDR3 is CASSSDRNYGYTF. The CDR3 DNA reads TGTGCCAGCTCATCAGACAGAAACTATGGCTACACCTTC.

This rearrangement joins TRBV18 to TRBJ2-7; 7 bases are a match to TRBD2. Germline V CDR1 and CDR2: KGHSH, LQKENI. V lost 5 bases to trimming and J lost 3 bases; unmatched junction nucleotides: 7. The CDR3 sequence is 14 residues long. The CDR3 DNA follows: TGTGCCAGCTCATTACGCCTAGCGGTCTACGAGCAGTACTTC. This encodes CASSLRLAVYEQYF.

This chain joins TRBV5-1 and TRBJ2-7; D is unresolved. Germline CDR1 reads SGHRS; CDR2 reads YFSETQ. The CDR3 is 13 amino acids. The V end lost 6 bases, the J end lost 0 bases, and 10 bases lay between the germline ends. The CDR3 DNA reads TGCGCCAGCACGTGGCCAGGCTCCTACGAGCAGTACTTC. This gives the protein CASTWPGSYEQYF.

This chain links TRBV30 with TRBJ1-1, with no clear D. Trimming stripped 4 bases from V and 2 bases from J, with 11 bases between. CDR1 and CDR2 (germline): GTSNPN, SVGIG (reference sequence). The CDR3 totals 13 residues. CDR3 DNA: TGTGCCTGGAAAGAGGGAAGCAACACTGAAGCTTTCTTT. As protein: CAWKEGSNTEAFF.

This chain joins TRBV18 and TRBJ2-3; TRBD1 is a possible D gene (6 bases). CDR3 size: 15 residues. V gave up 6 bases and J gave up 3 bases, with 16 bases separating them. The V gene's germline CDR1 is KGHSH and CDR2 LQKENI. The CDR3 nucleotides are TGTGCCAGCTCGCTGAGACAGGAGCGGACAGATACGCAGTATTTT. Amino acid sequence: CASSLRQERTDTQYF.

The chain recombines TRBV30 with TRBJ2-7, with 9 nucleotides matching TRBD1. Unmatched junction bases numbered 3, after V lost 0 bases and J lost 0 bases. CDR1 is GTSNPN, CDR2 SVGIG, per germline (reference sequence). This CDR3 comprises 15 residues. The CDR3 DNA reads TGTGCCTGGAGTGTGGACAGGGGTAACTCCTACGAGCAGTACTTC. It specifies CAWSVDRGNSYEQYF.

The chain joins TRBV11-2 to TRBJ2-1; a possible D gene is TRBD2 (7 bases). Germline values: CDR1 SGHAT, CDR2 FQNNGV. The CDR3 loop spans 16 amino acids. The ends were cut back, 5 bases at V and 0 bases at J, with 14 bases in the middle. The CDR3 region is CASSLRGGSSYNEQFF. As DNA, the CDR3 is TGTGCCAGCAGCCTCAGGGGCGGGAGCTCCTACAATGAGCAGTTCTTC.